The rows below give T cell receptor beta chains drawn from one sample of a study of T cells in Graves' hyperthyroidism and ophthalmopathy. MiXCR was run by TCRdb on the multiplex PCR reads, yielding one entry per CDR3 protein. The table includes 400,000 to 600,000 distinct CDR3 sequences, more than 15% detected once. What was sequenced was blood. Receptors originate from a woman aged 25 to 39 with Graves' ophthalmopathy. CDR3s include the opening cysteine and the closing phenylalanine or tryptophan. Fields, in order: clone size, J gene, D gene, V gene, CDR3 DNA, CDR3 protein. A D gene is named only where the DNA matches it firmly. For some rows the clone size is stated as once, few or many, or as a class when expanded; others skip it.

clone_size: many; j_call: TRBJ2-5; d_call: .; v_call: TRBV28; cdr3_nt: TGTGCCAGCAGGGGCAGAGATAACACCCAAGAGACCCAGTACTTC; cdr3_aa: CASRGRDNTQETQYF
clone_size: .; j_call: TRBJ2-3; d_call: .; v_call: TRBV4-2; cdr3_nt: TGTGCCAGCAGCCAAGCGGCAGGGATTGTACCAGATACGCAGTATTTT; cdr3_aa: CASSQAAGIVPDTQYF
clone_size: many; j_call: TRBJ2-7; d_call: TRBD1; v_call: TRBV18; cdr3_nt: TGTGCCAGCAGTCCAGGGGGCGACGAGCAGTACTTC; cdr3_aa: CASSPGGDEQYF
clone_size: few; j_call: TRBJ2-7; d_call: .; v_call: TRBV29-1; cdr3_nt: TGCAGCGTTGCAGAGGGGGCCTACGAGCAGTACTTC; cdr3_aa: CSVAEGAYEQYF
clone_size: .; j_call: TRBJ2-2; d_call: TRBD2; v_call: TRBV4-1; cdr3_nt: TGCGCCAGCAGCCAGTTGCGGGGGAGTAACACCGGGGAGCTGTTTTTT; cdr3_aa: CASSQLRGSNTGELFF
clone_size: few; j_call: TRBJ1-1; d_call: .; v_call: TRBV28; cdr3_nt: TGTGCCAGCAGTCGCGACAAGACTTTTAACACTGAAGCTTTCTTT; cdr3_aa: CASSRDKTFNTEAFF
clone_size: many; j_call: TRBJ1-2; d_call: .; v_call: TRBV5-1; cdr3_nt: TGCGCCAGCAGCCCCTCATCGCTCCTGGGCTACACCTTC; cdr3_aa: CASSPSSLLGYTF
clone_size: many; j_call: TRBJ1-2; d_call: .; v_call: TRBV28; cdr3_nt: TGTGCCAGCAGTTTATTATTCAAAACTGGCTACACCTTC; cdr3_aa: CASSLLFKTGYTF
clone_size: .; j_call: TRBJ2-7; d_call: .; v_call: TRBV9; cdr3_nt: TGTGCCAGCAGCGTAGGGTCCGGGTTAGGGGCCTGCGAGCAGTACTTC; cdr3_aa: CASSVGSGLGACEQYF
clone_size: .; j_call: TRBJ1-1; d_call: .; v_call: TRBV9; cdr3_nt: TGTGCCAGCAGCGAGAGGGTAGGGGCGTTAACTGAAGCTTTCTTT; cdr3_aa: CASSERVGALTEAFF